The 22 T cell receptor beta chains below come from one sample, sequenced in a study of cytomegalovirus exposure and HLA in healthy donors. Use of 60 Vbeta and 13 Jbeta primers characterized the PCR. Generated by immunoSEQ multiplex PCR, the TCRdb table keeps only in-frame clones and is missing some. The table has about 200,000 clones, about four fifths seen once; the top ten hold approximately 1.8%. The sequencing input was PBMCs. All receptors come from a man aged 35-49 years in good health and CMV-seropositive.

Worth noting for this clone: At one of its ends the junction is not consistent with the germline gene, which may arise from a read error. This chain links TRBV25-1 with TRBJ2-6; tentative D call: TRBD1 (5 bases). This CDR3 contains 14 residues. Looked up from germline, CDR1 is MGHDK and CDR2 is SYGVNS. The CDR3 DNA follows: TGTGCCAGCAGTTGGGGCTCTGGGGCCAACGGCCTGACTTTC. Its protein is CASSWGSGANGLTF.

The CDR3: CASSTPGSEGAFF. CDR3 coding DNA: TGTGCCAGCAGTACTCCGGGATCCGAGGGAGCTTTCTTT. The chain couples TRBV6-6 to TRBJ1-1; D is undetermined. Trimming shortened V by 5 bases and J by 10 bases, and 17 bases separated the two germline ends. The CDR3 totals 13 residues. From germline, CDR1 is MNHNY and CDR2 SVGAGI (reference sequence).

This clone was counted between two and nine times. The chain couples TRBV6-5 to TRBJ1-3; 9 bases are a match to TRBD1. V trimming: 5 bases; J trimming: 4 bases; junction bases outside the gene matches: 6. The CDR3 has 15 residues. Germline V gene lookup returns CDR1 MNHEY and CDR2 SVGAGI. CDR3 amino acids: CASSLGTGWGNTIYF. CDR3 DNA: TGTGCCAGCAGTCTCGGGACAGGGTGGGGAAACACCATATATTTT.

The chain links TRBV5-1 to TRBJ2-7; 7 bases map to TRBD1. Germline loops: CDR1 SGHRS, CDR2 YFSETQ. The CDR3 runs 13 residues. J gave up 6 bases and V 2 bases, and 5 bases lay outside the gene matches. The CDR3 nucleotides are TGCGCCAGCAGCTTAATCGGACAGGTCGAGCAGTACTTC. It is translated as CASSLIGQVEQYF.

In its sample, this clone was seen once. The CDR3 region is CASSAAISGGETQYF. The CDR3 DNA follows: TGTGCCAGCAGCGCCGCCATAAGTGGGGGGGAGACCCAGTACTTC. The chain links TRBV9 to TRBJ2-5; D is perhaps TRBD2 (6 bases). The germline V gene encodes CDR1 SGDLS and CDR2 YYNGEE. The CDR3 spans 15 residues. Trimming removed 3 bases from V and 5 bases from J, with 17 bases in between.

The DNA for the CDR3 is TGTGCCAGTAGTCAAACAATGTCACCCCAGCATTTT. It specifies CASSQTMSPQHF. This chain links TRBV19 with TRBJ1-5; no clear D. The CDR3 totals 12 residues. Trimming shortened V by 5 bases and J by 10 bases, and 12 bases separated the two germline ends. In germline, CDR1 is LNHDA, CDR2 SQIVND (reference sequence).

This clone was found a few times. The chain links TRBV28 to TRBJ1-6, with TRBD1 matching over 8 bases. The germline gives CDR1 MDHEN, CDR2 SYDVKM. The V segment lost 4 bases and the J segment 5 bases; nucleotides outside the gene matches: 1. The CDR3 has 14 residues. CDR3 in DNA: TGTGCCAGCAGTTGGACAGGGAATAATTCACCCCTCCACTTT. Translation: CASSWTGNNSPLHF.

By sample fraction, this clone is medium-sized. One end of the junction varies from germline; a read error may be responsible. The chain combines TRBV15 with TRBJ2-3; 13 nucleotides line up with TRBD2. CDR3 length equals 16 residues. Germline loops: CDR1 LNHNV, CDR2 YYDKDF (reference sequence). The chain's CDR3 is CATNRGSTSGRLTQYF. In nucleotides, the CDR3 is TGTGCCACCAACAGAGGTTCGACTAGCGGGAGGTTAACGCAGTATTTT.

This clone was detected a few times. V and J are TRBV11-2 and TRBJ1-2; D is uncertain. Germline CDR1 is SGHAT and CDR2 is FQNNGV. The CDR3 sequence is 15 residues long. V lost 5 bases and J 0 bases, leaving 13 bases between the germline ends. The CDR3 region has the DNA TGTGCCAGCAGCATCCGACGGGAGCCTAACTATGGCTACACCTTC. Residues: CASSIRREPNYGYTF.

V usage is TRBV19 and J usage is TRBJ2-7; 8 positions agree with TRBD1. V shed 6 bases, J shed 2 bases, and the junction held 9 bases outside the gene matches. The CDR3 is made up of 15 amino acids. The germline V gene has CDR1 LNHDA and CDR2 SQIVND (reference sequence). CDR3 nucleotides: TGTGCCAGTAGAGTGCAGGGGACAGGTCCCTACGAGCAGTACTTC. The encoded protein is CASRVQGTGPYEQYF.

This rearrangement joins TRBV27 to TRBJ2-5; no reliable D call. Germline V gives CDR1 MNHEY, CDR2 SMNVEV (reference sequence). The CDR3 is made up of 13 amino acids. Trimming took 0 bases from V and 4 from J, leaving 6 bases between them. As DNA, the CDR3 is TGTGCCAGCAGTTTATCGAGGCTAGAGACCCAGTACTTC. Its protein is CASSLSRLETQYF.

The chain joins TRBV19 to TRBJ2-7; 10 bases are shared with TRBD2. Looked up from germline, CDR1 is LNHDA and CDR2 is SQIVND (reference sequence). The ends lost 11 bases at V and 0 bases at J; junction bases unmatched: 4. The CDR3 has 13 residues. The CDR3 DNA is TGTGCCGGACTAGCGGCTAGCTCCTACGAGCAGTACTTC. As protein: CAGLAASSYEQYF.

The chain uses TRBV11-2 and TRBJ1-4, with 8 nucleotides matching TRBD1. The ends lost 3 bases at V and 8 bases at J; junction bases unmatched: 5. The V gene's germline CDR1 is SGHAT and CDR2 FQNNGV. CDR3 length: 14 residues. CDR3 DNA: TGTGCCAGCAGCTTGGGACAGGCTCAGGAAAAACTGTTTTTT. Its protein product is CASSLGQAQEKLFF.

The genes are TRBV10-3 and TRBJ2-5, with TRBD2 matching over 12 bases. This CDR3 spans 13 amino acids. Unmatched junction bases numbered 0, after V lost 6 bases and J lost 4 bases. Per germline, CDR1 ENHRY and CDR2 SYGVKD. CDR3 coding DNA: TGTGCCATCAGGGGACTAGCGGGAGAGACCCAGTACTTC. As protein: CAIRGLAGETQYF.

The CDR3 region is CASSQAPGLATAFGELFF. CDR3 DNA sequence: TGCGCCAGCAGCCAAGCGCCGGGACTAGCGACTGCGTTCGGGGAGCTGTTTTTT. The V call is TRBV4-3, the J call TRBJ2-2, with 10 bases matching TRBD2. The germline gives CDR1 LGHNA, CDR2 YSLEER. The trim removed 1 base at V and 7 bases at J, leaving 12 bases unmatched. The CDR3 length is 18 residues.

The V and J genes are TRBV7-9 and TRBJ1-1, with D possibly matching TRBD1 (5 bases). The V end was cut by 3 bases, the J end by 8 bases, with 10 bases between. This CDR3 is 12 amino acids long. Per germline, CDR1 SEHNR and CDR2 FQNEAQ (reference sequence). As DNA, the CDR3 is TGTGCCAGCAGCTTGCAGGGAAAAGAAGCTTTCTTT. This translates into CASSLQGKEAFF.

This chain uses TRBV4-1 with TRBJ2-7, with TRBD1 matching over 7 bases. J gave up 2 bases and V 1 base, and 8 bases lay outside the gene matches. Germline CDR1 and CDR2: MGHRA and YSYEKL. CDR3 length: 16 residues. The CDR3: CASSQAPDRATYEQYF. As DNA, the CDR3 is TGCGCCAGCAGCCAAGCCCCCGACAGGGCTACCTACGAGCAGTACTTC.

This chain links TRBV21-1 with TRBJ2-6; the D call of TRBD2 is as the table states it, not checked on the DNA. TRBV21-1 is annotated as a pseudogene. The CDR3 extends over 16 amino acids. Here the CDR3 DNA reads TGTGCCAGCAGCAAAAGGGGAGGGTCTGGGGCCAACGTCCTGACTTTC. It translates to CASSKRGGSGANVLTF.

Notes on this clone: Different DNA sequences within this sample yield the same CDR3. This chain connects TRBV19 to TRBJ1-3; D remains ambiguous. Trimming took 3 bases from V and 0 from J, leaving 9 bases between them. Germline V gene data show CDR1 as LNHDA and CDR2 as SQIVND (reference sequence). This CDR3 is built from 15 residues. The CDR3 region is CASSIDTLSGNTIYF. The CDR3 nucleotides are TGTGCCAGTAGTATTGACACCCTCTCTGGAAACACCATATATTTT.

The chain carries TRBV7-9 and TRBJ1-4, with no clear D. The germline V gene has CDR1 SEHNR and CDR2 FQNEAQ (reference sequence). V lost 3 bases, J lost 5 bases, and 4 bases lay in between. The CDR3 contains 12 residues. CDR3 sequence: CASSLANEKLFF. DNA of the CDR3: TGTGCCAGCAGCTTGGCCAATGAAAAACTGTTTTTT.

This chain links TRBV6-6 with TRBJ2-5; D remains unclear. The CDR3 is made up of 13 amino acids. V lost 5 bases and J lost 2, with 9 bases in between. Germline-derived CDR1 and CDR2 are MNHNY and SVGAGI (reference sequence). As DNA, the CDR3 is TGTGCCAGCAGTCTATTAGCTCAAGAGACCCAGTACTTC. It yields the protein CASSLLAQETQYF.

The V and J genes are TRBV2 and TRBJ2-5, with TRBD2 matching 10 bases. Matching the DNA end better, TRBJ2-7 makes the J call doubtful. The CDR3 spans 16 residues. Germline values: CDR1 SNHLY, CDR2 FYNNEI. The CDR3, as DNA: TGTGCCAGCAGTTATAGTATCCTAGCGGGAGAGTACGAGCAGTACTTC. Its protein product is CASSYSILAGEYEQYF.